Sequencing of this TCR beta chain was carried out in a study of cytomegalovirus exposure and HLA in healthy donors. Comments on this clone: The antigen remains undetermined.

Germline trimming cut 6 bases from V and 7 bases from J; bases unmatched to any gene: 3. CDR3 length: 12 amino acids. Germline assignment: CDR1 MNHNY and CDR2 SVGAGI (reference sequence). Broader study findings: Earlier analysis found most TCR beta V segments productive about 87% or about 30% of the time.

PCR amplification relied on 60 Vbeta primers (plus 13 Jbeta primers). Method: immunoSEQ multiplex PCR; TCRdb's copy keeps in-frame clones and lacks some. The repertoire holds about 98,000 clones, with roughly 70% as singletons. The receptor was isolated from a male donor in good health and CMV-seronegative. The chain links TRBV6-6 to TRBJ1-1; TRBD1 agrees at 9 bases. Sequencing was performed on PBMCs. The CDR3 loop reads CASSRTGVEAFF. The CDR3 DNA follows: TGTGCCAGCAGCCGGACAGGGGTTGAAGCTTTCTTT.